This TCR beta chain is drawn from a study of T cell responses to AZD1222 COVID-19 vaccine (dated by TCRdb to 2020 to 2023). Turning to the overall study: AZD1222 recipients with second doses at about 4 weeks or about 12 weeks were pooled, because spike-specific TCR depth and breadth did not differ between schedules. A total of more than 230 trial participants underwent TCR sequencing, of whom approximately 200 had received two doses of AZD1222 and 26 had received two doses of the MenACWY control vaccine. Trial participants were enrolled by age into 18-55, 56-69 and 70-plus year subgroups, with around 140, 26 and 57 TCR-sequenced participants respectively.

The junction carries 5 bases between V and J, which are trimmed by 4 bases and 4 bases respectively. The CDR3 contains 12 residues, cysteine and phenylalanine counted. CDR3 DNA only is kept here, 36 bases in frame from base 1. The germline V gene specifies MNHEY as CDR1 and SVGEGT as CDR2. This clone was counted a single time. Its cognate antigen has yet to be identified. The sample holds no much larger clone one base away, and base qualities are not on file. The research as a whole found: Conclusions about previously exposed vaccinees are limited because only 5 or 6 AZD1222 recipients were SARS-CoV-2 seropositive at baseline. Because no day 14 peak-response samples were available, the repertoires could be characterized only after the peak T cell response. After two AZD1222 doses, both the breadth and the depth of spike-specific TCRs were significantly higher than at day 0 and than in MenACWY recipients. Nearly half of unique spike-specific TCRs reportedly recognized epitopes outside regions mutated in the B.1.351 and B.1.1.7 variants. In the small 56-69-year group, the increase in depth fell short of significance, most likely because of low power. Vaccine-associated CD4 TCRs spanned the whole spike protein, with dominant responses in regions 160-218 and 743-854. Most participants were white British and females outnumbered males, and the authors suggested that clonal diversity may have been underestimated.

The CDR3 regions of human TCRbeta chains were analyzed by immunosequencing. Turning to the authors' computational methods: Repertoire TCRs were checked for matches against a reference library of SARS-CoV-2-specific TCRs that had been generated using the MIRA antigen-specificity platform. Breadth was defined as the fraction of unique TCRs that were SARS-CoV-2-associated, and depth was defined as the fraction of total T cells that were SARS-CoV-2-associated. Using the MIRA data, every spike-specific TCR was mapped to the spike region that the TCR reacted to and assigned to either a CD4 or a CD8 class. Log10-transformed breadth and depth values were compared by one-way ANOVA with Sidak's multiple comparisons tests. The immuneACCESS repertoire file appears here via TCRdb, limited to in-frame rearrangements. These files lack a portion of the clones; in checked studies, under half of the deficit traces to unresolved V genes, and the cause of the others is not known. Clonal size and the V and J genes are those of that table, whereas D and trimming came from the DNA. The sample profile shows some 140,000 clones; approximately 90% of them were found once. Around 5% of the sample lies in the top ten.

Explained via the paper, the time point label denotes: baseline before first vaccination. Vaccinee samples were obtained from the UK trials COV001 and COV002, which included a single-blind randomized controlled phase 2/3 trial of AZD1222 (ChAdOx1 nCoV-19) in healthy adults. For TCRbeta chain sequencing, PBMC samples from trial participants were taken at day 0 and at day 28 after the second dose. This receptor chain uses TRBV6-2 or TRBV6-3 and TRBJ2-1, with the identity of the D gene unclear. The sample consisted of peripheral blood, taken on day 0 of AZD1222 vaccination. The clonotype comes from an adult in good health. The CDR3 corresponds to CASSSEYNEQFF. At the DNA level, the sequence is TGTGCCAGCAGTTCCGAATACAATGAGCAGTTCTTC.